A selection of T cell receptor beta chains follows, all from one sample in a study of T cell repertoires in cytomegalovirus infection. TCRdb reanalysed the reads using MiXCR and keeps one entry per CDR3 protein. This sample has 350,000 to 500,000 distinct CDR3 sequences, with about 33% found just once. The sample was PBMCs. The receptor source for this set is a human donor in good health (CMV status not recorded). Some clones in this sample may be carry-over from other donors' samples. CDR3s include the opening cysteine and the closing phenylalanine or tryptophan. The order of the fields is J gene, clone size, D gene, V gene, CDR3 DNA, CDR3 protein. D genes are given only for firm matches. Some rows mark clone size as missing; the rest say once, few, many or name a class of expanded clone.

J gene: TRBJ2-7; clone size: .; D gene: .; V gene: TRBV7-2; CDR3 DNA: TGTGCCAGCAGAGACAAGCTCCTTTCCTACGAGCAGTACTTC; CDR3 protein: CASRDKLLSYEQYF
J gene: TRBJ1-1; clone size: many; D gene: .; V gene: TRBV7-6; CDR3 DNA: TGTGCCAGCAGCCCCGCGGGGGGGCCCGAGGCATCTGAAGCTTTCTTT; CDR3 protein: CASSPAGGPEASEAFF
J gene: TRBJ1-2; clone size: many; D gene: .; V gene: TRBV12-3/TRBV12-4; CDR3 DNA: TGTGCCAGCAGTCCCTGGACAGCTAACTATGGCTACACCTTC; CDR3 protein: CASSPWTANYGYTF
J gene: TRBJ2-3; clone size: many; D gene: TRBD2; V gene: TRBV11-2; CDR3 DNA: TGTGCCAGCAGCTTAGGACCGGGACTAGCGGGGGGGCAGCCAGATACGCAGTATTTT; CDR3 protein: CASSLGPGLAGGQPDTQYF
J gene: TRBJ1-5; clone size: .; D gene: TRBD1; V gene: TRBV12-3/TRBV12-4; CDR3 DNA: TGTGCCAGCACCAGGGGGCAGGGCAATCAGCCCCAGCATTTT; CDR3 protein: CASTRGQGNQPQHF
J gene: TRBJ2-2; clone size: few; D gene: TRBD1; V gene: TRBV6-1; CDR3 DNA: TGTGCCAGCAGTGAAACAGGGGCCGGGGAGCTGTTTTTT; CDR3 protein: CASSETGAGELFF
J gene: TRBJ1-2; clone size: few; D gene: TRBD1; V gene: TRBV12-3/TRBV12-4; CDR3 DNA: TGTGCCAGCAGTTTAAAGGACAGGGGTTTGGGCTATGGCTACACCTTC; CDR3 protein: CASSLKDRGLGYGYTF
J gene: TRBJ1-3; clone size: .; D gene: .; V gene: TRBV11-2; CDR3 DNA: TGTGCCAGCAGCTTAGGGCTGGGCGCGCCTGGAAACACCATATATTTT; CDR3 protein: CASSLGLGAPGNTIYF
J gene: TRBJ2-7; clone size: .; D gene: .; V gene: TRBV14; CDR3 DNA: TGTGCCAGCAGCCAACAGGTATACGAGCAGTACTTC; CDR3 protein: CASSQQVYEQYF
J gene: TRBJ1-4; clone size: few; D gene: TRBD1; V gene: TRBV7-9; CDR3 DNA: TGTGCCAGCAGCTGGGACAGGGTAAAGGAGGAGGAGGAAAAACTGTTTTTT; CDR3 protein: CASSWDRVKEEEEKLFF
J gene: TRBJ2-5; clone size: few; D gene: TRBD2; V gene: TRBV5-6; CDR3 DNA: TGTGCCAGCAGCATTACTAGCGGGGGATACCAAGAGACCCAGTACTTC; CDR3 protein: CASSITSGGYQETQYF
J gene: TRBJ1-1; clone size: .; D gene: .; V gene: TRBV4-2; CDR3 DNA: TGTGCCAGCAGCCAAGATTGGGGGGGCACTGAAGCTTTCTTT; CDR3 protein: CASSQDWGGTEAFF
J gene: TRBJ2-1; clone size: .; D gene: .; V gene: TRBV7-2; CDR3 DNA: TGTGCCAGCAGCTTAGTCCTCGCCGAGCAGTTCTTC; CDR3 protein: CASSLVLAEQFF
J gene: TRBJ1-1; clone size: few; D gene: .; V gene: TRBV6-5; CDR3 DNA: TGTGCCAGCAGCCGCGACAGGACGAACACTGAAGCTTTCTTT; CDR3 protein: CASSRDRTNTEAFF
J gene: TRBJ2-5; clone size: many; D gene: TRBD1; V gene: TRBV6-5; CDR3 DNA: TGTGCCAGCAGTTTCGGACAGGGGGTTGGGAAAGAGACCCAGTACTTC; CDR3 protein: CASSFGQGVGKETQYF
J gene: TRBJ2-3; clone size: many; D gene: .; V gene: TRBV7-2; CDR3 DNA: TGTGCCAGCAGCTTAGGTGGGGGGGGCGGAGATACGCAGTATTTT; CDR3 protein: CASSLGGGGGDTQYF
J gene: TRBJ1-5; clone size: .; D gene: .; V gene: TRBV10-2; CDR3 DNA: TGCGCCAGCAGGGACAGCAACTACAATCAGCCCCAGCATTTT; CDR3 protein: CASRDSNYNQPQHF
J gene: TRBJ2-7; clone size: .; D gene: .; V gene: TRBV14; CDR3 DNA: TGTGCCAGCAGCCAAGGTCAGGGGACATACTACGAGCAGTACTTC; CDR3 protein: CASSQGQGTYYEQYF
J gene: TRBJ2-7; clone size: many; D gene: .; V gene: TRBV27; CDR3 DNA: TGTGCCAGCAGTTTAGGGGCCGCCTACGAGCAGTACTTC; CDR3 protein: CASSLGAAYEQYF
J gene: TRBJ1-4; clone size: few; D gene: .; V gene: TRBV4-1; CDR3 DNA: TGCGCCAGCAGCCCGTACGAGCCAACTAATGAAAAACTGTTTTTT; CDR3 protein: CASSPYEPTNEKLFF
J gene: TRBJ1-6; clone size: few; D gene: .; V gene: TRBV5-5; CDR3 DNA: TGTGCCAGCAGCTTGGGGGATACTTCACCCCTCCACTTT; CDR3 protein: CASSLGDTSPLHF
J gene: TRBJ1-1; clone size: .; D gene: .; V gene: TRBV19; CDR3 DNA: TGTGCCAGTAGTATAGACAGGGGAGGTACTGAAGCTTTCTTT; CDR3 protein: CASSIDRGGTEAFF
J gene: TRBJ1-1; clone size: .; D gene: .; V gene: TRBV19; CDR3 DNA: TGTGCCAGTAGGATTGGGCTGACGACTGAAGCTTTCTTT; CDR3 protein: CASRIGLTTEAFF